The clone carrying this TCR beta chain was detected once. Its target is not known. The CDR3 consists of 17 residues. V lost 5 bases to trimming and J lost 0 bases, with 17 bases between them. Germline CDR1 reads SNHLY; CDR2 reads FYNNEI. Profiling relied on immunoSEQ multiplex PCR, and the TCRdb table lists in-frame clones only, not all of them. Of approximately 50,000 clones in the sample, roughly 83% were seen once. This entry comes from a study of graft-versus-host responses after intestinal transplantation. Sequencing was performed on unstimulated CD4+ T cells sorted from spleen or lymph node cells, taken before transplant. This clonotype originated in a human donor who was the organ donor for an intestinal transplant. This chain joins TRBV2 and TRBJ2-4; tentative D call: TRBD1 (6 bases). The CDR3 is CASSNHQGHLAKNIQYF. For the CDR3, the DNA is TGTGCCAGCAGTAATCATCAGGGGCATCTAGCCAAAAACATTCAGTACTTC.